Below, 21 T cell receptor beta chains from the same sample are listed, as sequenced in a study of control samples from healthy donors and cancer patients. Using immunoSEQ multiplex PCR, the repertoire was profiled, and TCRdb retains in-frame clones only, with some absent. The repertoire holds about 28,000 clones, with around 91% as singletons. The sample comprised PBMCs. The receptors derive from a man aged 50-60 years with lung cancer.

The chain has TRBV4-3 and TRBJ2-1, with TRBD2 matching over 16 bases. This CDR3 comprises 20 residues. Germline V gene data show CDR1 as LGHNA and CDR2 as YSLEER. Trimming at V came to 2 bases and at J to 0 bases, leaving 7 bases not matched to a gene. CDR3: CASSQTGLAGGLFSYNEQFF. The CDR3 DNA is TGCGCCAGCAGCCAAACGGGACTAGCGGGGGGGCTCTTCTCCTACAATGAGCAGTTCTTC.

This sequence joins TRBV5-4 and TRBJ2-5, with a tentative D call TRBD2 (5 bases). V dropped 4 bases and J dropped 1 base, with 11 bases sitting between them. CDR3 length: 14 amino acids. Germline lookup yields CDR1 SGHNT and CDR2 YYREEE (reference sequence). This CDR3 reads CASSLAGSQETQYF. The CDR3 DNA follows: TGTGCCAGCAGCCTGGCTGGGAGCCAAGAGACCCAGTACTTC. The full variable domain, rest sourced from reference TRBV5-4 and TRBJ2-5, is ETGVTQSPTHLIKTRGQQVTLRCSSQSGHNTVSWYQQALGQGPQFIFQYYREEENGRGNFPPRFSGLQFPNYSSELNVNALELDDSALYLCASSLAGSQETQYFGPGTRLLVL.

The rearrangement uses TRBV7-2 and TRBJ2-1; TRBD1 matches 11 bases. The V gene end was trimmed by 5 bases and the J gene end by 6 bases; junction bases not matched to a gene: 6. In germline, CDR1 is SGHTA, CDR2 FQGNSA. CDR3 size: 15 residues. CDR3 protein: CASSLGQGAGNEQFF. As DNA, the CDR3 is TGTGCCAGCAGCCTAGGACAGGGGGCTGGCAATGAGCAGTTCTTC.

The gene calls are TRBV9 and TRBJ2-7; 7 bases are shared with TRBD1. The germline V gene has CDR1 SGDLS and CDR2 YYNGEE. The CDR3 totals 14 residues. Trimming at V came to 4 bases and at J to 1 base, leaving 5 bases not matched to a gene. CDR3 DNA sequence: TGTGCCAGCAGCTCGACAGGGAGTTCCTACGAGCAGTACTTC. This codes for CASSSTGSSYEQYF.

J is TRBJ1-5 and V is TRBV6-2 or TRBV6-3, with unresolved D. V gave up 2 bases and J gave up 7 bases, with 6 bases separating them. This CDR3 contains 12 residues. Germline V CDR1 and CDR2: MNHEY, SVGEGT. The CDR3 region has the DNA TGTGCCAGCAGTTACAACGAACAGCCCCAGCATTTT. This encodes CASSYNEQPQHF.

The chain recombines TRBV30 with TRBJ2-1; 7 bases are a match to TRBD1. Looked up from germline, CDR1 is GTSNPN and CDR2 is SVGIG (reference sequence). The CDR3 runs to 15 residues. With 0 bases clipped from V and 2 bases from J, the junction kept 4 bases outside the gene matches. The CDR3 protein is CAWSVRTGAYNEQFF. The CDR3 DNA reads TGTGCCTGGAGTGTACGAACAGGGGCCTACAATGAGCAGTTCTTC.

The chain combines TRBV5-6 with TRBJ1-2; the D gene is possibly TRBD1 (6 bases). The V gene lost 1 base and the J gene lost 4 bases, with 14 bases spanning the gap. The length of the CDR3 is 15 residues. Germline V gives CDR1 SGHDT, CDR2 YYEEEE. CDR3 bases: TGTGCCAGCAGCTTGTGGGGCAGGGGTGTCTATGGCTACACCTTC. This sequence encodes CASSLWGRGVYGYTF.

The gene calls are TRBV6-2 or TRBV6-3 and TRBJ2-3, with D tentatively TRBD2 (7 bases). The V and J ends lost 4 bases and 5 bases respectively, with 16 bases between them. Germline V lookup: CDR1 MNHEY, CDR2 SVGEGT. The CDR3 has 15 residues. CDR3 loop: CASSSGGGPVDTQYF. The CDR3 DNA sequence: TGTGCCAGCAGTTCTGGGGGGGGGCCGGTAGATACGCAGTATTTT.

The chain employs TRBV10-3 and TRBJ1-5; the D gene is possibly TRBD1 (5 bases). This CDR3 comprises 16 residues. The ends were cut back, 4 bases at V and 0 bases at J, with 13 bases in the middle. Germline V lookup: CDR1 ENHRY, CDR2 SYGVKD. This CDR3 reads CAISARVGNSNQPQHF. The CDR3 nucleotides are TGTGCCATCAGTGCCAGGGTAGGAAATAGCAATCAGCCCCAGCATTTT.

The chain recombines TRBV5-1 with TRBJ2-3, with 7 bases identical to TRBD2. Looked up from germline, CDR1 is SGHRS and CDR2 is YFSETQ. V trimming: 5 bases; J trimming: 2 bases; junction bases outside the gene matches: 14. The CDR3 consists of 17 residues. The DNA of the CDR3 is TGCGCCAGCAGAACCGGGGGGACCCTACGGGCCACAGATACGCAGTATTTT. It translates to CASRTGGTLRATDTQYF. Looking up the rest from reference TRBV5-1 and TRBJ2-3 gives the full variable domain: KAGVTQTPRYLIKTRGQQVTLSCSPISGHRSVSWYQQTPGQGLQFLFEYFSETQRNKGNFPGRFSGRQFSNSRSEMNVSTLELGDSALYLCASRTGGTLRATDTQYFGPGTRLTVL.

The genes are TRBV7-9 and TRBJ1-2; 8 nucleotides match TRBD1. With V trimmed by 5 bases and J by 7 bases, 12 bases remained unmatched. Germline-derived CDR1 and CDR2 are SEHNR and FQNEAQ (reference sequence). This CDR3 is 15 amino acids long. CDR3: CASSERTGRSSGYTF. CDR3 sequence (DNA): TGTGCCAGCAGCGAGAGGACAGGGCGTTCTTCTGGCTACACCTTC.

This clone has only one observation. The chain uses TRBV24-1 and TRBJ1-1; D is undetermined. This CDR3 spans 11 amino acids. Germline V CDR1 and CDR2: KGHDR, SFDVKD. Trimming stripped 7 bases from V and 3 bases from J, with 5 bases between. This CDR3 reads CATRGYTEAFF. CDR3 bases: TGTGCCACCAGGGGGTACACTGAAGCTTTCTTT.

V gene TRBV7-2 combines with J gene TRBJ2-5; D might be TRBD1 (6 bases). The CDR3 is 15 amino acids. The germline CDR1 and CDR2 sequences are SGHTA and FQGNSA. Trimming took off 1 base at V and 5 bases at J, with 14 bases between the two ends. In DNA, the CDR3 is TGTGCCAGCAGCTTAGATTACAGGGCGGAGGAGACCCAGTACTTC. Translation gives CASSLDYRAEETQYF.

V usage is TRBV7-9 and J usage is TRBJ2-3, with D unclear. In germline, CDR1 is SEHNR, CDR2 FQNEAQ (reference sequence). The CDR3 extends over 15 amino acids. V shed 4 bases and J shed 1 base, with 12 bases lying between them. The CDR3 sequence is CASSSLTVGTDTQYF. CDR3 bases: TGTGCCAGCAGCTCTCTAACGGTGGGCACAGATACGCAGTATTTT.

This rearrangement joins TRBV28 to TRBJ2-7; TRBD1 matches at 8 bases. The CDR3 runs to 18 residues. Germline CDR1 and CDR2: MDHEN and SYDVKM. Trimming cost V 2 bases and J 2 bases; bases outside gene matches: 14. CDR3 bases: TGTGCCAGCAGTTTAGGGGACAGGCTCCAGATATCAACCTACGAGCAGTACTTC. It is translated as CASSLGDRLQISTYEQYF.

The chain carries TRBV7-9 and TRBJ1-5, with unresolved D. The CDR3 runs to 17 residues. Deletions cut 2 bases from V and 1 base from J, with 15 bases between. CDR1 and CDR2 (germline): SEHNR, FQNEAQ (reference sequence). The CDR3 nucleotides are TGTGCCAGCAGCTTATGGGTGGGTACGGGGAGCAATCAGCCCCAGCATTTT. It specifies CASSLWVGTGSNQPQHF.

The CDR3 DNA follows: TGTGCCAGCAGCGTAGAGGGCTACTCTGGAAACACCATATATTTT. Encoded protein: CASSVEGYSGNTIYF. This rearrangement joins TRBV9 to TRBJ1-3; D gene unclear. Germline CDR1 and CDR2: SGDLS and YYNGEE. Trimming took 0 bases from V and 0 from J, leaving 7 bases between them. This CDR3 contains 15 residues.

The chain is built from TRBV6-2 or TRBV6-3 and TRBJ1-6, with 7 nucleotides matching TRBD1. Looked up from germline, CDR1 is MNHEY and CDR2 is SVGEGT. Germline trimming cut 5 bases from V and 1 base from J; bases unmatched to any gene: 8. This CDR3 contains 17 residues. CDR3 DNA: TGTGCCAGCAGTCGTACGACAGGGAGATCCTATAATTCACCCCTCCACTTT. As protein: CASSRTTGRSYNSPLHF.

This chain links TRBV6-5 with TRBJ2-2; D is perhaps TRBD2 (5 bases). This CDR3 comprises 14 residues. The V gene's germline CDR1 is MNHEY and CDR2 SVGAGI. V was shortened by 6 bases and J by 3 bases, with 11 bases between the two germline ends. In nucleotides, the CDR3 is TGTGCCAGCAGAAGAGCGGAGGACACCGGGGAGCTGTTTTTT. Amino acids: CASRRAEDTGELFF.

V gene TRBV19 combines with J gene TRBJ1-2, with D hard to call. The V end lost 3 bases, the J end lost 0 bases, and 14 bases lay between the germline ends. Germline V lookup: CDR1 LNHDA, CDR2 SQIVND (reference sequence). This CDR3 has 16 amino acids. The CDR3 loop is CASSMNEGLSNYGYTF. In nucleotides, the CDR3 is TGTGCCAGTAGTATGAATGAGGGCCTCTCTAACTATGGCTACACCTTC.

This chain joins TRBV5-1 and TRBJ1-1; 9 bases line up with TRBD1. Trimming took 4 bases from V and 5 from J; bases not matched to a gene: 6. Germline V gives CDR1 SGHRS, CDR2 YFSETQ. This CDR3 comprises 14 residues. The CDR3, as DNA: TGCGCCAGCAGCGCGGGACAGGGAGGAACTGAAGCTTTCTTT. It specifies CASSAGQGGTEAFF.